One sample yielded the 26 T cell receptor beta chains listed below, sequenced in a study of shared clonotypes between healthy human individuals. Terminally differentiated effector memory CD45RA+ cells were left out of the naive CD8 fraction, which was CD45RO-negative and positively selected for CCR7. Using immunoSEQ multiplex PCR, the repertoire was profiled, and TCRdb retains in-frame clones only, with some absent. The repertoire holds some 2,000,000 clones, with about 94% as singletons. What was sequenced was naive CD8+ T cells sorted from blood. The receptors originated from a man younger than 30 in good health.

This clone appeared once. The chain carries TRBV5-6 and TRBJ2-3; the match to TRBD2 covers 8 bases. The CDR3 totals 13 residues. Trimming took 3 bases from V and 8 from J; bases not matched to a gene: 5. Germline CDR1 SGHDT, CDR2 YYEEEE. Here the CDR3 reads CASSSPLAGTQYF. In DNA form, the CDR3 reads TGTGCCAGCAGCTCCCCCCTAGCGGGTACGCAGTATTTT. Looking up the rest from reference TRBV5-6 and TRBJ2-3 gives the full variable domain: DAGVTQSPTHLIKTRGQQVTLRCSPKSGHDTVSWYQQALGQGPQFIFQYYEEEERQRGNFPDRFSGHQFPNYSSELNVNALLLGDSALYLCASSSPLAGTQYFGPGTRLTVL.

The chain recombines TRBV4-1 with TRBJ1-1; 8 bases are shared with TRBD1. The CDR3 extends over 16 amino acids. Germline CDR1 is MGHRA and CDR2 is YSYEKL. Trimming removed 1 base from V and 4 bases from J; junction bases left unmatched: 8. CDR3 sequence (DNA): TGCGCCAGCAGCCAAGCCGGCAGGGGGCCGGGCACTGAAGCTTTCTTT. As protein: CASSQAGRGPGTEAFF.

CDR3 sequence: CASSEGTSGWGETQYF. In nucleotides, the CDR3 is TGTGCCAGCAGCGAAGGGACTAGCGGTTGGGGGGAGACCCAGTACTTC. The chain uses TRBV11-2 and TRBJ2-5; TRBD2 matches 11 bases. J gave up 5 bases and V 5 bases, and 10 bases lay outside the gene matches. Germline V lookup: CDR1 SGHAT, CDR2 FQNNGV. This CDR3 is 16 amino acids long.

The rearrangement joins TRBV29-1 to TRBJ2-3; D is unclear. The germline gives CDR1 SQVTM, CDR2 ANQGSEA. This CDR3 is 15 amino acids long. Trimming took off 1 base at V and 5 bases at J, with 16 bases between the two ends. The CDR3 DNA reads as TGCAGCGTTGAAGGGGTAATAGATGGTGGAGATACGCAGTATTTT. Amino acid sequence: CSVEGVIDGGDTQYF.

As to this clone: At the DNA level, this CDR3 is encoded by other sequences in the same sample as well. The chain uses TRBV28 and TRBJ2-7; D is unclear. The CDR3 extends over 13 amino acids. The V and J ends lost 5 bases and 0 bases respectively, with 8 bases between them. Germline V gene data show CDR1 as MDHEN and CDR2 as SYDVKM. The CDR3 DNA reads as TGTGCCAGCAGTCAGCGCGGCTCCTACGAGCAGTACTTC. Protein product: CASSQRGSYEQYF.

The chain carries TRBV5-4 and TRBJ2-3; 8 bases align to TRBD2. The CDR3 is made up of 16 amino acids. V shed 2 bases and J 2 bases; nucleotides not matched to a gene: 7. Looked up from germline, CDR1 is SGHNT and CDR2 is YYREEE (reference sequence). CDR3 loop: CASSFIRGGNTDTQYF. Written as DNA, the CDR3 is TGTGCCAGCAGCTTTATCCGGGGGGGGAACACAGATACGCAGTATTTT.

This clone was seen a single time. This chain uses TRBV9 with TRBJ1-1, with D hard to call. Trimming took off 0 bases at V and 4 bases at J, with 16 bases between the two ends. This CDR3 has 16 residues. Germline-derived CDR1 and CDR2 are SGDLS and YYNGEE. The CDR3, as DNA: TGTGCCAGCAGCGTAGGTCCCCGGGCGGGTTTCACTGAAGCTTTCTTT. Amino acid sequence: CASSVGPRAGFTEAFF.

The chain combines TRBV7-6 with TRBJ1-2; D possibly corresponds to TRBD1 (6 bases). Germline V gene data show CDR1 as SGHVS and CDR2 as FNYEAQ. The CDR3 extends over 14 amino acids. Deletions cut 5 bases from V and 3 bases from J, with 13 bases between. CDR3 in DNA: TGTGCCAGCAGCCAAGGGGGGAATCACTATGGCTACACCTTC. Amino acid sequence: CASSQGGNHYGYTF. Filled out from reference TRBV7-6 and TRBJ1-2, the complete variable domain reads GAGVSQSPRYKVTKRGQDVALRCDPISGHVSLYWYRQALGQGPEFLTYFNYEAQQDKSGLPNDRFSAERPEGSISTLTIQRTEQRDSAMYRCASSQGGNHYGYTFGSGTRLTVV.

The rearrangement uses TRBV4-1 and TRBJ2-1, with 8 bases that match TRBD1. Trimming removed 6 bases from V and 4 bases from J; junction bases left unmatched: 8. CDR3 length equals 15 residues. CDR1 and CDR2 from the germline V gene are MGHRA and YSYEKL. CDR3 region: CASRGTGGIYNEQFF. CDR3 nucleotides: TGCGCCAGCAGAGGAACAGGGGGTATTTACAATGAGCAGTTCTTC.

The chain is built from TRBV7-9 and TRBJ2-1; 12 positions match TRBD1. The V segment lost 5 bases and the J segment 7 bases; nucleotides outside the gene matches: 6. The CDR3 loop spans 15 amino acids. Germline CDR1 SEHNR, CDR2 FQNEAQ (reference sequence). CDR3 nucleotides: TGTGCCAGCAGCGACTGGGACAGGGGGCGAAATGAGCAGTTCTTC. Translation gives CASSDWDRGRNEQFF.

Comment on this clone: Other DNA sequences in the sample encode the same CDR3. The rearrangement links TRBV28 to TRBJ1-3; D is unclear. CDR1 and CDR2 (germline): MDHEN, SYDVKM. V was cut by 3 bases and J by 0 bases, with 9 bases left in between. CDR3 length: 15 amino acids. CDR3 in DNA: TGTGCCAGCAGTTTGAGCGGCTTCTCTGGAAACACCATATATTTT. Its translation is CASSLSGFSGNTIYF.

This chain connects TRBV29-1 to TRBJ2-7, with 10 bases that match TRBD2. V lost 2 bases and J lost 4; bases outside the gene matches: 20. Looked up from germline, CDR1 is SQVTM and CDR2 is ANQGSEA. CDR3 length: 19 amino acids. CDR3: CSVESPLKDPSGSMYEQYF. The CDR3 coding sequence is TGCAGCGTTGAATCGCCCCTGAAGGATCCTAGCGGGAGTATGTACGAGCAGTACTTC.

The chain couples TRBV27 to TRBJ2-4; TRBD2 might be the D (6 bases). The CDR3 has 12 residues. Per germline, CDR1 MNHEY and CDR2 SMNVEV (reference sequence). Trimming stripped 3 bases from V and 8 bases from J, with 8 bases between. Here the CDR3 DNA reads TGTGCCAGCAGTTTTGGAGGGGACATTCAGTACTTC. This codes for CASSFGGDIQYF.

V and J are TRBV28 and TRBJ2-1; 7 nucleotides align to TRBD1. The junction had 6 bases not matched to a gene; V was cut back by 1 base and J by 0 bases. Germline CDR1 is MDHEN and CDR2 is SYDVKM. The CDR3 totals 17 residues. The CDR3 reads CASSLYAGTASYNEQFF. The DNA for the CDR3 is TGTGCCAGCAGTTTATATGCTGGGACAGCCTCCTACAATGAGCAGTTCTTC.

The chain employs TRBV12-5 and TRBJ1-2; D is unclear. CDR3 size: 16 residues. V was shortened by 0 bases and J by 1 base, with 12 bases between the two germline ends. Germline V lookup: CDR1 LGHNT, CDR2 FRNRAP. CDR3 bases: TGTGCTAGTGGTTTGGTACGATGGGCGGTTAACTATGGCTACACCTTC. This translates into CASGLVRWAVNYGYTF.

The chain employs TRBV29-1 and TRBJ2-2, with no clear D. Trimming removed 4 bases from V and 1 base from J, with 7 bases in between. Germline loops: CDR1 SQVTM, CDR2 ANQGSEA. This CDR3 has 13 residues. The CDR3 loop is CSVVQQNTGELFF. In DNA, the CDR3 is TGCAGCGTTGTTCAACAGAACACCGGGGAGCTGTTTTTT.

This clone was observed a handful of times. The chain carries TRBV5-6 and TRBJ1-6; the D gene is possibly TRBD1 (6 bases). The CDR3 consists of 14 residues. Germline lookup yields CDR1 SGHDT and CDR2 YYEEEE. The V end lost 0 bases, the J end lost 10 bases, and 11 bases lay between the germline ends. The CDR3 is CASSLGQVRSPLHF. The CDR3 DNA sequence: TGTGCCAGCAGCTTGGGACAGGTCCGCTCACCCCTCCACTTT.

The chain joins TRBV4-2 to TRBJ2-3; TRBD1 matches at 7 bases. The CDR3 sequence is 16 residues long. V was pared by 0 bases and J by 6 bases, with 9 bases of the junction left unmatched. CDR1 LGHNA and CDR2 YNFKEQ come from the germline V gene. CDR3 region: CASSQETGALGDTQYF. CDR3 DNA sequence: TGTGCCAGCAGCCAAGAAACAGGGGCCCTTGGGGATACGCAGTATTTT.

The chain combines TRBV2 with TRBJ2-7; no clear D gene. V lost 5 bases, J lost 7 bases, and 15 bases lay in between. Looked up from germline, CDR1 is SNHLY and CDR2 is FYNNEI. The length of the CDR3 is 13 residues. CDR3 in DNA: TGTGCCAGCAGTTCCGCGGCGGCTTGGGAGCAGTACTTC. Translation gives CASSSAAAWEQYF.

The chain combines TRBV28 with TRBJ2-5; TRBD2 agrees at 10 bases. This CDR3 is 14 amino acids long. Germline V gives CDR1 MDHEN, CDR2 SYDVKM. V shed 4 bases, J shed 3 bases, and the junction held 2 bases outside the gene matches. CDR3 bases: TGTGCCAGCAGTTACCTAGCGGGGGAAGAGACCCAGTACTTC. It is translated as CASSYLAGEETQYF.

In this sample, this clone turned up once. This CDR3 reads CASSSRTDSSSTDTQYF. The CDR3 DNA sequence: TGTGCCAGCAGTTCCCGGACGGACTCTTCTAGCACAGATACGCAGTATTTT. This chain connects TRBV27 to TRBJ2-3, with D perhaps matching TRBD2 (5 bases). Germline values: CDR1 MNHEY, CDR2 SMNVEV (reference sequence). V was pared by 4 bases and J by 0 bases, with 17 bases between. The CDR3 runs to 17 residues.

CDR3 in DNA: TGTGCCAGCAGCGACTCCGGGACAAGGGGAGAAAAACTGTTTTTT. Translating it yields CASSDSGTRGEKLFF. The genes are TRBV9 and TRBJ1-4; possible D gene TRBD1, 6 bases. CDR3 size: 15 residues. The ends were cut back, 3 bases at V and 8 bases at J, with 17 bases in the middle. Germline assignment: CDR1 SGDLS and CDR2 YYNGEE.

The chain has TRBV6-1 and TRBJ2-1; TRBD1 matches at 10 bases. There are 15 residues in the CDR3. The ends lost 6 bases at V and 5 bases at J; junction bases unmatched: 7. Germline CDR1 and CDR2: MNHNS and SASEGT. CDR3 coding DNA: TGTGCCAGCAGCCTAAAAGGGACAGGGGACAATGAGCAGTTCTTC. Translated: CASSLKGTGDNEQFF.

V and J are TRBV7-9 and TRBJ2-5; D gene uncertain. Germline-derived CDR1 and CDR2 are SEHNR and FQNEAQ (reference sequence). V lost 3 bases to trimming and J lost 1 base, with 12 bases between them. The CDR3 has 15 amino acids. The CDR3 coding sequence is TGTGCCAGCAGCTTTCTCCGTGACCTCCAAGAGACCCAGTACTTC. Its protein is CASSFLRDLQETQYF.

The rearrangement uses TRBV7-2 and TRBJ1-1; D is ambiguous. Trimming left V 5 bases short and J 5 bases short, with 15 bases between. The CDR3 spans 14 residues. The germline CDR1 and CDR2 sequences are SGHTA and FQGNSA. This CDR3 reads CASSQTWGMTEAFF. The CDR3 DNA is TGTGCCAGCAGCCAAACCTGGGGTATGACTGAAGCTTTCTTT.

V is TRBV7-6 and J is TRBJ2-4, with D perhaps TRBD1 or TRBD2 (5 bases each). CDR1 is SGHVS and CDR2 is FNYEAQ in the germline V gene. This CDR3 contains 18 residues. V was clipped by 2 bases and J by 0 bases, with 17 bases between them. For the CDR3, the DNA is TGTGCCAGCAGCTTATCCGAGGGGTATGATGTAGCCAAAAACATTCAGTACTTC. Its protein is CASSLSEGYDVAKNIQYF.